The TCR beta chain described here comes from a study of beta chain features in type 1 diabetes. The CDR3 is 13 residues long. The V end was cut by 2 bases, the J end by 9 bases, with 13 bases between. Germline assignment: CDR1 MNHEY and CDR2 SVGAGI. Every bit of the isolated RNA underwent reverse transcription, so sequencing read expressed TCRB transcripts. Profiling relied on immunoSEQ multiplex PCR, and the TCRdb table lists in-frame clones only, not all of them. The sample yields approximately 140,000 clones, roughly 53% seen once. Each sorted population was over 98% pure. This chain connects TRBV6-5 to TRBJ2-5; possible D gene TRBD2, 5 bases. The sample consisted of Tregs from blood. The clonotype originates from a young man in good health. The CDR3, as DNA: TGTGCCAGCAGTTACGGTCCCAACGGGGCCCAGTACTTC. The encoded protein is CASSYGPNGAQYF.